This passage covers 20 T cell receptor beta chains from one sample sequenced in a study of blood T cell repertoires in COVID-19. Only in-frame clones appear in the TCRdb table, and some are missing; sequencing was by immunoSEQ multiplex PCR. The sample has about 100,000 clones; about nine tenths are singletons. The sample was peripheral blood. The receptors were gathered from a woman aged 45-59 years with COVID-19, enrolled during active disease.

The chain is built from TRBV28 and TRBJ2-7, with 9 bases fitting TRBD1. From germline, CDR1 is MDHEN and CDR2 SYDVKM. The CDR3 covers 15 residues. With V trimmed by 3 bases and J by 5 bases, 8 bases remained unmatched. CDR3 region: CASSFETGGVHEQYF. The CDR3 bases are TGTGCCAGCAGTTTCGAGACAGGGGGGGTCCACGAGCAGTACTTC.

The chain joins TRBV19 to TRBJ1-5, with 8 bases matching TRBD1. Germline V lookup: CDR1 LNHDA, CDR2 SQIVND (reference sequence). The J segment lost 4 bases and the V segment lost 2 bases, leaving 4 bases of the junction unmatched. The CDR3 runs 15 residues. CDR3 region: CASSISGTGNQPQHF. Here the CDR3 DNA reads TGTGCCAGTAGTATATCCGGGACAGGAAATCAGCCCCAGCATTTT.

This clone was found a few times. The rearrangement uses TRBV10-3 and TRBJ2-1, with D perhaps matching TRBD1 (6 bases). Germline CDR1 and CDR2: ENHRY and SYGVKD. The CDR3 has 15 amino acids. Trimming took 4 bases from V and 4 from J, leaving 14 bases between them. The CDR3 region has the DNA TGTGCCATCAGTGGGGACACCGTGAGGTACAATGAGCAGTTCTTC. Amino acids: CAISGDTVRYNEQFF.

The genes are TRBV5-6 and TRBJ1-2, with D maybe TRBD1 (5 bases). V lost 1 base, J lost 9 bases, and 10 bases lay in between. CDR1 SGHDT and CDR2 YYEEEE come from the germline V gene. The CDR3 consists of 12 residues. CDR3 DNA sequence: TGTGCCAGCAGCTTGCGGGGGGGTAGCTACACCTTC. Protein product: CASSLRGGSYTF.

The chain uses TRBV20-1 and TRBJ2-5; 8 bases map to TRBD2. V was pared by 6 bases and J by 9 bases, with 6 bases of the junction left unmatched. The CDR3 has 11 residues. Germline CDR1 DFQATT, CDR2 SNEGSKA (reference sequence). The CDR3 loop is CSASAGGSQYF. The CDR3 coding sequence is TGCAGTGCCTCTGCGGGGGGCTCCCAGTACTTC.

This chain links TRBV11-3 with TRBJ2-7; 8 bases are a match to TRBD1. This CDR3 has 14 residues. Trimming removed 3 bases from V and 3 bases from J; junction bases left unmatched: 4. Germline loops: CDR1 SGHNT, CDR2 YENEEA. The CDR3 DNA is TGTGCCAGCAGCTTCCCGGACAGGGTCTACGAGCAGTACTTC. It yields the protein CASSFPDRVYEQYF.

This chain links TRBV28 with TRBJ1-6; D perhaps matches TRBD1 (6 bases). Germline CDR1 MDHEN, CDR2 SYDVKM. This CDR3 has 15 amino acids. With 6 bases removed from V and 14 bases from J, the gap between germline ends came to 23 bases. This chain's CDR3 is CASSPPGQGRQALHF. Here the CDR3 DNA reads TGTGCCAGCAGCCCCCCGGGACAAGGTCGCCAGGCCCTCCACTTT.

The J gene is TRBJ1-5, the V gene TRBV19, with a weak D call TRBD1 (6 bases). The CDR3 is 16 amino acids. The V end was cut by 5 bases, the J end by 2 bases, with 16 bases between. Germline CDR1 is LNHDA and CDR2 is SQIVND (reference sequence). The CDR3 nucleotides are TGTGCCAGTAGTGGGGGGGCCATGGGAGGCAATCAGCCCCAGCATTTT. Translating gives CASSGGAMGGNQPQHF.

The rearrangement links TRBV11-3 to TRBJ1-1, with D uncertain. Per the germline V gene, CDR1 is SGHNT and CDR2 is YENEEA. The ends were cut back, 2 bases at V and 3 bases at J, with 7 bases in the middle. This CDR3 contains 13 residues. The CDR3 loop reads CASSLTRDTEAFF. CDR3 in DNA: TGTGCCAGCAGCTTAACGCGGGACACTGAAGCTTTCTTT.

The genes are TRBV6-5 and TRBJ2-5, with TRBD1 matching over 8 bases. Unmatched junction bases numbered 7, after V lost 0 bases and J lost 4 bases. This CDR3 is built from 16 residues. Germline CDR1 reads MNHEY; CDR2 reads SVGAGI. CDR3 sequence (DNA): TGTGCCAGCAGTTACTCGAAAAGGACAGGGCGAGAGACCCAGTACTTC. Protein product: CASSYSKRTGRETQYF.

This clone was detected a few times. The gene calls are TRBV11-2 and TRBJ2-3; D unresolved. From germline, CDR1 is SGHAT and CDR2 FQNNGV. The CDR3 loop spans 15 amino acids. The germline V and J ends were trimmed by 4 bases and 6 bases, with 17 bases remaining between them. CDR3 nucleotides: TGTGCCAGCAGCTCCTATAGCAGCCATTTTGATACGCAGTATTTT. Protein: CASSSYSSHFDTQYF.

The DNA of the CDR3 is TGTGCCAGCACCCCCTCAGGGTCTATCTCCGAAAAACTGTTTTTT. It encodes CASTPSGSISEKLFF. The chain combines TRBV3-1 (or the pseudogene TRBV3-2) with TRBJ1-4; a weak D match, TRBD1 (5 bases). Trimming took 7 bases from V and 8 from J, leaving 20 bases between them. The CDR3 extends over 15 amino acids. Germline V gene data show CDR1 as LGHDT and CDR2 as YNNKEL (reference sequence).

This chain connects TRBV27 to TRBJ2-1; weak D call: TRBD1 (5 bases). CDR1 MNHEY and CDR2 SMNVEV come from the germline V gene (reference sequence). The CDR3 loop spans 13 amino acids. Deletions cut 7 bases from V and 8 bases from J, with 15 bases between. The CDR3 coding sequence is TGTGCCAGCAAGGGGCAGAATTCTGATGAGCAGTTCTTC. This translates into CASKGQNSDEQFF.

The CDR3 sequence: CASSLEPRGLLSNTGELFF. Here the CDR3 DNA reads TGTGCCAGCAGCTTGGAGCCCAGGGGGCTCCTTTCGAACACCGGGGAGCTGTTTTTT. The chain links TRBV5-4 to TRBJ2-2; 8 positions agree with TRBD1. The V and J ends lost 0 bases and 0 bases, in that order; junction bases with no gene match: 10. The CDR3 has 19 residues. CDR1 is SGHNT and CDR2 is YYREEE in the germline V gene (reference sequence).

This clone was seen just once. V and J are TRBV10-3 and TRBJ1-1; 8 bases agree with TRBD1. With 5 bases clipped from V and 1 base from J, the junction kept 3 bases outside the gene matches. From germline, CDR1 is ENHRY and CDR2 SYGVKD. CDR3 length: 14 residues. CDR3 bases: TGTGCCATCAGTCGGACAGGGAGGAACACTGAAGCTTTCTTT. This sequence encodes CAISRTGRNTEAFF.

V and J are TRBV28 and TRBJ1-1, with D perhaps TRBD1 (5 bases). V dropped 2 bases and J dropped 5 bases, with 12 bases sitting between them. The CDR3 has 14 amino acids. Germline V gene data show CDR1 as MDHEN and CDR2 as SYDVKM. CDR3 sequence: CASSLGGAWTEAFF. The CDR3 DNA sequence: TGTGCCAGCAGTTTAGGAGGGGCTTGGACTGAAGCTTTCTTT.

V gene TRBV7-2 combines with J gene TRBJ2-7; 9 bases line up with TRBD1. The CDR3 extends over 18 amino acids. V dropped 6 bases and J dropped 0; count of bases not matched to a gene: 15. Germline CDR1 and CDR2: SGHTA and FQGNSA. The CDR3 coding sequence is TGTGCCAGCAGTTTCGCCCCGGGACAGGGATTCAGCTCCTACGAGCAGTACTTC. Translated: CASSFAPGQGFSSYEQYF.

The rearrangement uses TRBV6-2 or TRBV6-3 and TRBJ2-1; D is perhaps TRBD2 (6 bases). The V gene lost 5 bases and the J gene lost 5 bases, with 10 bases spanning the gap. The CDR3 loop spans 13 amino acids. CDR1 is MNHEY, CDR2 SVGEGT, per germline. The CDR3 reads CASSRRGNNEQFF. The CDR3 DNA follows: TGTGCCAGCAGTCGTCGGGGGAACAATGAGCAGTTCTTC.

V and J are TRBV30 and TRBJ1-2; no clear D. In germline, CDR1 is GTSNPN, CDR2 SVGIG (reference sequence). Trimming removed 5 bases from V and 8 bases from J, with 12 bases in between. This CDR3 spans 11 amino acids. The CDR3 loop reads CAWGPTVGYTF. The CDR3 nucleotides read TGTGCCTGGGGACCTACCGTGGGCTACACCTTC.

The chain has TRBV19 and TRBJ2-7; 7 positions agree with TRBD1. V lost 5 bases and J lost 6; bases outside the gene matches: 10. The V gene's germline CDR1 is LNHDA and CDR2 SQIVND (reference sequence). This CDR3 is built from 14 residues. DNA of the CDR3: TGTGCCAGTAGTCCCCGACAGGGAGTGGCCGAGCAGTACTTC. This gives the protein CASSPRQGVAEQYF.